The present T cell receptor beta chain was sequenced within a study of blood T cell repertoires in COVID-19 (TCRdb year 2020). About the investigation overall: Collaborator samples came from the United States, Italy and Spain and covered acute and convalescent phases of COVID-19. The prospective study material was composed of cDNA or gDNA derived from T cells, B-cell-depleted T cells, or PBMCs. The sample metadata nearly always contained a de-identified subject ID, COVID-19 status, age in years and sex. Where HLA class I and class II types were available, the types were taken from metadata supplied by the sample provider, not from assay-based typing. The dataset comprised deeply sampled blood TCRbeta repertoires from subjects exposed to, actively infected with, or recovered from COVID-19. The repertoires were released in a freely available public database meant as a resource for research on the immune response to SARS-CoV-2. Samples were obtained from the ongoing ImmuneRACE study (first 160 participants) and from about 1,300 subjects provided by 6 global collaborators. Study-wide findings and limitations: The amount of clinical and demographic metadata varied by source and participant and was provided uncurated.

About this clone itself: This receptor's antigen is unknown. No much larger clone is present one base from it, and per-base qualities are unavailable.

TCRbeta CDR3 regions were amplified from genomic DNA by means of the immunoSEQ Assay, a bias-controlled multiplex PCR. From the authors' description of their analysis: Within the assay, amplification of reference gene primers was used to estimate how many nucleated cells each sample contained. To quantify the absolute abundance of each unique TCRbeta CDR3 rearrangement, sequence reads were collapsed and filtered. Productive Simpson clonality was computed per sample as the square root of Simpson's diversity index over productive rearrangements. TCRdb took this table from immuneACCESS and kept in-frame rearrangements with V and J called. Such tables lack part of the clones; where checked against another copy, unresolved V genes explain under half of the gap, and the rest is unexplained. From that table come the V and J calls and clone size; the DNA was used to work out D and trimming. The sample contains fewer than 150,000 clones, approximately 86% of them found a single time. The ten largest clones take up roughly 18% of the sample.

Another Seattle source contributed samples from volunteer blood donors who had recovered from COVID-19. The collaborating institutions used their own protocols to collect whole blood in K2EDTA tubes. For TCRbeta analysis, collaborators shipped samples as frozen whole blood, isolated PBMCs, or DNA extracted from either of those sample types. Reading from cysteine to phenylalanine, the CDR3 counts 13 amino acids. The only DNA kept is the CDR3, 39 bases in frame from the first base. The germline ends are 9 bases apart after V is trimmed by 9 bases and J by 1 base. The germline V gene (reference sequence) yields LNHDA for CDR1 and SQIVND for CDR2.

The V and J genes are TRBV19 and TRBJ2-2, with a weak D call of TRBD2 (5 bases match). Sequenced: peripheral blood. This receptor was taken from a woman aged 45-60 years who had recovered from COVID-19. The nucleotide sequence reads TGTGCCAGGCCGGGGAAGAACACCGGGGAGCTGTTTTTT. Protein translation: CARPGKNTGELFF.